This T cell receptor (beta chain) emerged from a study of T-cell reconstitution after alpha-beta-depleted transplantation in children. Study outcomes and limitations: The study traced high day-60 TCRbeta diversity in some patients to surviving recipient T cells and thymic progenitors. Alpha-beta T cells present about two months after transplant were reported to originate from several hundred expanded graft clones.

This CDR3 region has 14 residues. V lost 6 bases and J 2 bases, leaving 13 bases between the germline ends. Germline V gene lookup returns CDR1 KGHDR and CDR2 SFDVKD. This clonotype turned up a few times. Its antigen is still unknown. Unique molecular identifiers were incorporated during preparation of the TCRbeta library. TCRdb independently ran MiXCR on the PCR reads; one entry per CDR3 protein. The data hold about 400,000 distinct CDR3 sequences, with around 16% observed a single time. The chain employs TRBV24-1 and TRBJ2-7; D gene unclear. The sample in question was PBMCs, mostly from graft donor cells, obtained 360 days after TCRalphabeta/CD19-depleted stem cell transplant. The TCR sequence derives from a boy younger than two who had a stem cell transplant for Wiskott-Aldrich syndrome, so the T cells may come from the graft donor. Here the CDR3 DNA reads TGTGCCACCAGTTTTCAGGTTCCTACCTACGAGCAGTACTTC. This sequence encodes CATSFQVPTYEQYF.